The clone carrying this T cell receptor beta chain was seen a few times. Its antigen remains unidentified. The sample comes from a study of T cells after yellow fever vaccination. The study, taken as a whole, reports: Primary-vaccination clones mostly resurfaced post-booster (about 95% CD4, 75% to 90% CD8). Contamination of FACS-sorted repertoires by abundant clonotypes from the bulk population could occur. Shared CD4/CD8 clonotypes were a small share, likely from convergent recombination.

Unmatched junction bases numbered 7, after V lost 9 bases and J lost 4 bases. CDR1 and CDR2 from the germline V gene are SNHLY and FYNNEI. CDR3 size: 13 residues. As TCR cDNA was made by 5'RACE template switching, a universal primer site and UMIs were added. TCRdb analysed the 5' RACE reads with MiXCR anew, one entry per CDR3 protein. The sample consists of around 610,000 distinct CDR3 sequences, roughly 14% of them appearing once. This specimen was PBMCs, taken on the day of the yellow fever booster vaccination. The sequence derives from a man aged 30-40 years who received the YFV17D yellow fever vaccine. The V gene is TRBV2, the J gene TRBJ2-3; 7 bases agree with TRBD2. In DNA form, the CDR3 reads TGTGCCAGGGGGAGCGGGAAGGCAGATACGCAGTATTTT. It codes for CARGSGKADTQYF. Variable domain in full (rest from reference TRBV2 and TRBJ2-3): EPEVTQTPSHQVTQMGQEVILRCVPISNHLYFYWYRQILGQKVEFLVSFYNNEISEKSEIFDDQFSVERPDGSNFTLKIRSTKLEDSAMYFCARGSGKADTQYFGPGTRLTVL.